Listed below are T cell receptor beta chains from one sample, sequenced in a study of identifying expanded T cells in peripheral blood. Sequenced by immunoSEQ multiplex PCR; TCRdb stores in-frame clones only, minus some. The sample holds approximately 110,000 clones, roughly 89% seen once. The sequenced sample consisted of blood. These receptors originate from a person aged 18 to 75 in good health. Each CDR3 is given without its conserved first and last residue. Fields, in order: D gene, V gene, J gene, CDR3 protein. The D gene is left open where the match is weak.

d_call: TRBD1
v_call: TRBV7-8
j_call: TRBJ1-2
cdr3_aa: ASSPGTVVYGYT

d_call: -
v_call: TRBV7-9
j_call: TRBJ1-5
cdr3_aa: ASSLGGAGQPQH

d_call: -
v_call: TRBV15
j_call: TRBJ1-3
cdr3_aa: ATSRELTSGNTIY

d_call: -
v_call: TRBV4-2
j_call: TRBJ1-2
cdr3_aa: ASSQDVGGRANYGYT

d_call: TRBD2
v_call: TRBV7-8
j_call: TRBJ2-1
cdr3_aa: ASSQGTSGYNEQF

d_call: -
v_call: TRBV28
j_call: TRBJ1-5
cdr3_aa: ASSGGREPYSNQPQH

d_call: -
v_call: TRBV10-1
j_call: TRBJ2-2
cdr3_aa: ASSEALGAGELF

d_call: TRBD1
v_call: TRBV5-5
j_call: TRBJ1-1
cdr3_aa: ASSLTGTGNTEAF

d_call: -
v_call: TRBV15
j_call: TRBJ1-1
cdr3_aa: ATLPIGGGDTEAF

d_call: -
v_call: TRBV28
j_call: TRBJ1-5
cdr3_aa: ASSSGGGGQPQH

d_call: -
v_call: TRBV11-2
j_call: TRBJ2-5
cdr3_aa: ASSFGGPGTQY

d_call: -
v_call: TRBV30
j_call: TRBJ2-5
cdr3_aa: AWSWGETQY

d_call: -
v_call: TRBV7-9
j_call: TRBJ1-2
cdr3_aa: ASRRQANYGYT

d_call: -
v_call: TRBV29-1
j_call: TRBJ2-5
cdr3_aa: SVVSHQETQY

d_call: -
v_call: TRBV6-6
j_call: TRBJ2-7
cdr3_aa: ASRGGGNTYEQY

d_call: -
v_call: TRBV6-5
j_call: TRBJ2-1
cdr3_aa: ASSYGDNEQF

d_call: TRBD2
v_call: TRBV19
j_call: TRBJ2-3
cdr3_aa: ASSILAGGLGAAQY

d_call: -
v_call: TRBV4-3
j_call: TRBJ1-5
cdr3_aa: ASSQDVGWNQPQH

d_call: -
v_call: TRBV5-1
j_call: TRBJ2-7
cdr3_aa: ASSLGGIYEQY

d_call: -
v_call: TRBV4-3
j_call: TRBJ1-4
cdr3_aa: ASSVLGEKLF

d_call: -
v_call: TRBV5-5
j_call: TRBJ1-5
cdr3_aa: ASSLELASGQPQH

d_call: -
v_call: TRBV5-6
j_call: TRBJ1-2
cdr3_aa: ASSLGAGPSYGYT

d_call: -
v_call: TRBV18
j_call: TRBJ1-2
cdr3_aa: ASSPSDGNYGYT

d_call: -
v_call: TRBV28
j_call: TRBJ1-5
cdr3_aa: ASSELQGNQPQH

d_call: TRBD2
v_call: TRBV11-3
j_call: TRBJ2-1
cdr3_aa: ASSSSSGGAYNEQF

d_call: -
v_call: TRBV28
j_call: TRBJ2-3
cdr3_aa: ASRGGGGSTDTQY

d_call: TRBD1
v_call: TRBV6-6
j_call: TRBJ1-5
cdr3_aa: ASRGTGYSNQPQH

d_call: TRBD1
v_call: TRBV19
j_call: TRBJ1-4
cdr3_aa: ASRLTGVNEKLF

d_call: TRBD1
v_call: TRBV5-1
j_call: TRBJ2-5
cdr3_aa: ASSRDSEETQY

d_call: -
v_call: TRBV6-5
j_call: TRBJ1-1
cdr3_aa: ASSAPIQGEAF

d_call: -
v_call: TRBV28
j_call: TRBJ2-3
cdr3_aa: ASSFEGDTQY

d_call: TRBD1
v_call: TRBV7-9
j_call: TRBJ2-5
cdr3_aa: ASTSQGVQETQY

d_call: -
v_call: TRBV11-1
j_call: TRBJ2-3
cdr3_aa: ASSLDFTDTQY

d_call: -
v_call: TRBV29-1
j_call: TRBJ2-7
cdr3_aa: SVEVLGDPYEQY

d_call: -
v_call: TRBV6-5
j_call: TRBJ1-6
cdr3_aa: ASSYSVQVESPLH

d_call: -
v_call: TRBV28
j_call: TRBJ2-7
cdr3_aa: ASSRYRDPEY

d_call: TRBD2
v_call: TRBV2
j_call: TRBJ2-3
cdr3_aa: ASSYGGATDTQY

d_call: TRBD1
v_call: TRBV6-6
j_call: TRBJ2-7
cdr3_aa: ASSYGKGGATYEQY

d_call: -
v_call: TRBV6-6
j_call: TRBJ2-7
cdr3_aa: ASSYGDGPSEQY

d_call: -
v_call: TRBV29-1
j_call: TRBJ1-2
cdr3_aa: SVDGGSSYGYT

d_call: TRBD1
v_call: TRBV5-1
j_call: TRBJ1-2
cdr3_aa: ATSGQGGNYGYT